The clone carrying this T cell receptor beta chain was observed once. What it binds is not known. Primers for the PCR totalled 60 Vbeta and 13 Jbeta. This table comes from immunoSEQ multiplex PCR, and its TCRdb copy is limited to in-frame clones, with some not included. The top ten clones hold 2.7% of a sample with around 90,000 clones, more than 60% of them seen once. This sample is drawn from a study of cytomegalovirus exposure and HLA in healthy donors. Whole-study findings and limits: Later analysis identified a missense DCLRE1C variant that was linked to TCR beta V- and J-gene trimming. Based on reports, TCR beta sequences accurately predicted HLA-A and HLA-B alleles for most subjects.

Germline CDR1 MNHEY, CDR2 SVGAGI. CDR3 length equals 14 residues. The V segment lost 7 bases and the J segment 0 bases; nucleotides outside the gene matches: 5. The chain is built from TRBV6-5 and TRBJ1-1, with 7 bases lining up with TRBD1. The receptor was derived from a young man in good health and CMV-seronegative. Sequenced: PBMCs. The CDR3 here is CASNWGQMNTEAFF. The CDR3 DNA is TGTGCCAGCAACTGGGGACAGATGAACACTGAAGCTTTCTTT.